This record covers a single TCR beta chain. The target of this receptor is not known. No quality values exist for individual bases; no much larger clone is one base distant. The data originate from a study of CD8 T cells in Susac syndrome (dated by TCRdb to the late 2010s). Context from the whole study: The study used repertoire sequencing to test whether antigen drove CD8+ T cell activation and differentiation in Susac syndrome.

Peripheral blood CD8+ and CD4+ T cells from healthy donors, Susac syndrome patients and multiple sclerosis patients were profiled by high-throughput TCR beta sequencing. Treatment-naive patients with stable or active relapsing-remitting disease fulfilling revised McDonald criteria were used as multiple sclerosis controls. Bulk CD8+ and CD4+ T cells were purified magnetically by negative isolation, whereas CD8+ TEMRA cells were enriched by FACS. Blood was collected in EDTA tubes and processed within 24 hours, with PBMCs isolated through density gradient centrifugation. PBMCs intended for TCR sequencing were cryopreserved in liquid nitrogen and were subsequently thawed in a 37 degrees C water bath. The sorted or isolated CD4+, CD8+ and CD8+ TEMRA cells had a purity of 90% or higher. General study outcomes and caveats: The number of individuals in the TCR sequencing and HLA analysis was recognized as being relatively small.

Via the germline V gene, CDR1 is MNHEY and CDR2 SVGAGI. V is cut by 0 bases and J by 4 bases, and the space between the germline ends is 13 bases. Its CDR3 holds 15 amino acids, cysteine through phenylalanine. The retained sequence is limited to the CDR3, 45 bases, with the frame set at the first base. RNA was extracted using the RNeasy kit, and about 0.45 to 1 microgram was reverse transcribed with random hexamers. The immunoSEQ multiplex PCR assay, covering 54 Vbeta and 13 Jbeta segments, was used to amplify TCR beta CDR3 regions. PCR amplification bias was corrected using a synthetic template baseline for primer optimization and computational correction. In the source study's methods: Reads were assigned to V, D and J genes according to IMGT and analyzed in immunoSEQ Analyzer, with only productive sequences retained. Clonality was calculated as one minus the Shannon entropy normalized by log2 of the number of productive unique sequences. For each patient and control, public and private clones were evaluated among the 100 most prevalent clones. A clone was defined as Susac-specific if it was absent from the healthy and MS cohorts, from roughly 980 published viral clones and from other ImmuneACCESS disease sequences. The raw public data were reprocessed by TCRdb itself: fastp quality trimming at Q25, MiXCR clonotype calling, in-frame beta chains only. Rows matching on CDR3 protein sequence are summarized as one entry with the most common DNA and genes. The V and J calls shown here were made by TCRdb, not taken from the authors' results. The sample table records 170,000 or so distinct CDR3 sequences; approximately 95% of these occur just once. Roughly 0.097% of the sample lies in the top ten.

The sequence is built from TRBV6-5 and TRBJ2-7, with the D gene not confidently named. The sample taken for sequencing was CD4+ T cells from PBMCs. This TCR was sampled from a human donor with multiple sclerosis. The DNA sequence is as follows: TGTGCCAGCAGTTACTCGAAGCATATCCCATACGAGCAGTACTTC. Translated, this is CASSYSKHIPYEQYF.